Sequencing of this TCR beta chain was carried out in a study of cytomegalovirus exposure and HLA in healthy donors. General observations from the study: Cytomegalovirus status, reportedly, was diagnosed with high specificity and sensitivity by the classifier. Altogether, some 170 TCR beta chains were recorded as cytomegalovirus-associated.

The CDR3 loop spans 15 amino acids. Germline lookup yields CDR1 SEHNR and CDR2 FQNEAQ (reference sequence). Trimming cost V 4 bases and J 8 bases; bases outside gene matches: 8. Repertoires were generated with immunoSEQ multiplex PCR, while TCRdb's copy carries only in-frame clones and drops some. Seen here are 200,000 to 300,000 clones, 80% to 95% observed once, and the top ten hold around 3.1%. Notes on this clone: Its antigen is undetermined.

The chain employs TRBV7-9 and TRBJ2-1; TRBD2 agrees at 10 bases. Sequenced sample: PBMCs. The origin of this receptor is a young woman in good health and CMV-seronegative. The CDR3 protein is CASSYGLAASDEQFF. The CDR3 DNA is TGTGCCAGCAGCTACGGACTAGCGGCATCCGATGAGCAGTTCTTC. Using reference TRBV7-9 and TRBJ2-1 for the parts outside the CDR3, the full variable domain is DTGVSQNPRHKITKRGQNVTFRCDPISEHNRLYWYRQTLGQGPEFLTYFQNEAQLEKSRLLSDRFSAERPKGSFSTLEIQRTEQGDSAMYLCASSYGLAASDEQFFGPGTRLTVL.